A single sample gave rise to the 21 T cell receptor beta chains below, sequenced in a study of T cells after yellow fever vaccination. TCRdb fed the 5' RACE reads into MiXCR, producing one record per CDR3 protein. The sample includes fewer than 650,000 distinct CDR3 sequences, around a fifth of them seen just once. The sample in question was PBMCs, obtained more than 20 days after the first yellow fever vaccination. Receptor source: a man aged 18-30 years who received the YFV17D yellow fever vaccine.

The rearrangement joins TRBV7-9 to TRBJ2-3; 9 bases line up with TRBD2. V lost 3 bases, J lost 2 bases, and 9 bases stayed unmatched. The germline CDR1 and CDR2 sequences are SEHNR and FQNEAQ (reference sequence). The CDR3 is made up of 17 amino acids. The CDR3 is CASSFGGAGGPTDTQYF. Here the CDR3 DNA reads TGTGCCAGCAGCTTTGGTGGCGCGGGGGGGCCCACAGATACGCAGTATTTT.

The chain is built from TRBV7-9 and TRBJ1-1; unclear D gene. Germline lookup yields CDR1 SEHNR and CDR2 FQNEAQ (reference sequence). V lost 3 bases and J 11 bases, leaving 13 bases between the germline ends. This CDR3 is 12 amino acids long. The CDR3 sequence is CASSFQGVPAFF. CDR3 sequence (DNA): TGTGCCAGCAGCTTTCAAGGAGTACCGGCTTTCTTT. Drawing the rest from reference TRBV7-9 and TRBJ1-1, the complete variable domain is DTGVSQNPRHKITKRGQNVTFRCDPISEHNRLYWYRQTLGQGPEFLTYFQNEAQLEKSRLLSDRFSAERPKGSFSTLEIQRTEQGDSAMYLCASSFQGVPAFFGQGTRLTVV.

The CDR3 loop reads CASQKGVSSYNEQFF. For the CDR3, the DNA is TGTGCCAGCCAGAAGGGGGTCAGCTCCTACAATGAGCAGTTCTTC. The rearrangement links TRBV25-1 to TRBJ2-1; a weak D match, TRBD1 (6 bases). The germline V gene encodes CDR1 MGHDK and CDR2 SYGVNS. There are 15 residues in the CDR3. V was cut by 8 bases and J by 0 bases, with 14 bases left in between.

This chain uses TRBV4-3 with TRBJ2-7; TRBD1 aligns across 9 bases. CDR1 is LGHNA, CDR2 YSLEER, per germline. The J segment lost 1 base and the V segment lost 6 bases, leaving 4 bases of the junction unmatched. The CDR3 covers 14 residues. CDR3 sequence reads: CASSADRGSYEQYF. The CDR3 nucleotides read TGCGCCAGCAGTGCGGACAGGGGATCCTACGAGCAGTACTTC.

The chain links TRBV11-2 to TRBJ2-7, with D perhaps being TRBD1 or TRBD2 (5 bases each). The V end lost 1 base, the J end lost 0 bases, and 16 bases lay between the germline ends. Germline V gene lookup returns CDR1 SGHAT and CDR2 FQNNGV. There are 17 residues in the CDR3. CDR3 nucleotide sequence: TGTGCCAGCAGCTTAGGGGGGATACCTAGGAGCTCCTACGAGCAGTACGTC. Protein product: CASSLGGIPRSSYEQYV.

This clonotype turned up a few times. The chain employs TRBV4-3 and TRBJ2-7, with 11 bases matching TRBD2. Trimming at V came to 0 bases and at J to 4 bases, leaving 2 bases not matched to a gene. Per the germline V gene, CDR1 is LGHNA and CDR2 is YSLEER. The CDR3 length is 15 residues. CDR3 protein: CASSQELAGVYEQYV. The DNA for the CDR3 is TGCGCCAGCAGCCAAGAACTAGCGGGGGTTTACGAGCAGTACGTC.

The rearrangement links TRBV2 to TRBJ2-5, with 9 bases fitting TRBD1. Germline CDR1 is SNHLY and CDR2 is FYNNEI. This CDR3 contains 14 residues. The trim removed 7 bases at V and 5 bases at J, leaving 8 bases unmatched. The CDR3 region has the DNA TGTGCCAGCATCCCGGACAGGGGATGGGAGACCCAGTACTTC. Its translation is CASIPDRGWETQYF.

This clonotype was recorded a few times. This chain links TRBV4-1 with TRBJ1-1; D is unresolved. The V and J ends lost 5 bases and 0 bases respectively, with 13 bases between them. CDR1 is MGHRA, CDR2 YSYEKL, per germline. The length of the CDR3 is 15 residues. CDR3 residues: CASSLSSPMNTEAFF. The CDR3 bases are TGCGCCAGCAGCTTGTCCAGCCCTATGAACACTGAAGCTTTCTTT.

The chain employs TRBV6-2 or TRBV6-3 and TRBJ2-7, with 8 nucleotides matching TRBD2. This CDR3 has 14 amino acids. CDR1 is MNHEY and CDR2 is SVGEGT in the germline V gene. V lost 7 bases and J lost 7; bases outside the gene matches: 12. CDR3 DNA: TGTGCCAGCACCCTTCTCGGGGGGGCGCAGGAGCAGTACTTC. It specifies CASTLLGGAQEQYF.

This clonotype was recorded a few times. The chain carries TRBV4-2 and TRBJ2-6; D remains ambiguous. Deletions cut 0 bases from V and 0 bases from J, with 9 bases between. The germline gives CDR1 LGHNA, CDR2 YNFKEQ. This CDR3 region has 17 residues. The CDR3 protein is CASSQDPQNSGANVLTF. The CDR3 coding sequence is TGTGCCAGCAGCCAAGATCCCCAAAACTCTGGGGCCAACGTCCTGACTTTC.

This clonotype was seen only a few times. The CDR3 DNA reads TGCAGTGCTAGAGCCCCACAGGGGTCGACTGAAGCTTTCTTT. It is translated as CSARAPQGSTEAFF. This sequence joins TRBV20-1 and TRBJ1-1, with 7 bases that match TRBD1. Germline values: CDR1 DFQATT, CDR2 SNEGSKA (reference sequence). Germline trimming cut 1 base from V and 5 bases from J; bases unmatched to any gene: 7. The CDR3 sequence is 14 residues long.

This clonotype was found many times. This rearrangement joins TRBV6-6 to TRBJ2-7; 8 bases fit TRBD2. The CDR3 is 12 amino acids. Germline loops: CDR1 MNHNY, CDR2 SVGAGI (reference sequence). Germline trimming cut 6 bases from V and 5 bases from J; bases unmatched to any gene: 3. The DNA of the CDR3 is TGTGCCAGCAGCCGGGGGGGGAACGAGCAGTACGTC. It specifies CASSRGGNEQYV.

This chain joins TRBV7-8 and TRBJ1-1; D perhaps matches TRBD1 (6 bases). The CDR3 is 16 residues long. Germline assignment: CDR1 SGHVS and CDR2 FQNEAQ. V was shortened by 5 bases and J by 5 bases, with 21 bases between the two germline ends. CDR3 in DNA: TGTGCCAGCAGCCCTAGAGGGGGGGCTTCGGGTACTGAAGCTTTCTTT. Translating it yields CASSPRGGASGTEAFF.

The chain couples TRBV11-2 to TRBJ2-5; unclear D gene. The CDR3 covers 14 residues. V gave up 1 base and J gave up 8 bases, with 14 bases separating them. CDR1 is SGHAT, CDR2 FQNNGV, per germline. In DNA form, the CDR3 reads TGTGCCAGCAGCTTAGCCCTTGGACGATTAACCCAGTACTTC. Protein: CASSLALGRLTQYF. Complete variable domain (other parts from reference TRBV11-2 and TRBJ2-5): EAGVAQSPRYKIIEKRQSVAFWCNPISGHATLYWYQQILGQGPKLLIQFQNNGVVDDSQLPKDRFSAERLKGVDSTLKIQPAKLEDSAVYLCASSLALGRLTQYFGPGTRLLVL.

This clonotype was recorded a few times. The chain couples TRBV5-1 to TRBJ2-5; perhaps TRBD2 as D (7 bases). Germline-derived CDR1 and CDR2 are SGHRS and YFSETQ. V was cut by 6 bases and J by 2 bases, with 20 bases left in between. This CDR3 comprises 16 residues. CDR3 sequence (DNA): TGCGCCAGCAAGGTCGCGGGGGCCCGGGTTCAAGAGACCCAGTACTTC. Translation: CASKVAGARVQETQYF.

This clonotype showed up just a few times. V gene TRBV10-3 combines with J gene TRBJ2-6; D call uncertain. The CDR3 runs to 16 residues. Trimming shortened V by 4 bases and J by 4 bases, and 14 bases separated the two germline ends. In germline, CDR1 is ENHRY, CDR2 SYGVKD. In nucleotides, the CDR3 is TGTGCCATCAGTGTGGTAATGGGCTTAGGGGCCAACGTCCTGACTTTC. It specifies CAISVVMGLGANVLTF.

V is TRBV7-9 and J is TRBJ1-2, with no clear D. Germline loops: CDR1 SEHNR, CDR2 FQNEAQ (reference sequence). The CDR3 totals 11 residues. V was cut by 7 bases and J by 7 bases, with 10 bases left in between. CDR3 amino acids: CASMVSSGYTF. The CDR3 DNA reads as TGTGCCAGCATGGTTTCCTCTGGCTACACCTTC.

The chain recombines TRBV14 with TRBJ2-3, with 8 bases identical to TRBD2. The CDR3 spans 16 residues. Trimming at V came to 4 bases and at J to 1 base, leaving 7 bases not matched to a gene. Germline CDR1 is SGHDN and CDR2 is FVKESK. The CDR3 nucleotides read TGTGCCAGCAGCCTCTTAGCGGGGTTCGGCACAGATACGCAGTATTTT. Translated: CASSLLAGFGTDTQYF.

The V gene is TRBV12-3 or TRBV12-4, the J gene TRBJ1-6, with D possibly being TRBD1 (5 bases). The V gene lost 6 bases and the J gene lost 11 bases, with 14 bases spanning the gap. The CDR3 loop spans 13 amino acids. The CDR3 protein is CASSTAGRTPLHF. The DNA of the CDR3 is TGTGCCAGCAGCACCGCGGGGCGAACACCCCTCCACTTT.

This clonotype was seen only a few times. The chain couples TRBV24-1 to TRBJ2-3; D not resolved. The CDR3 totals 16 residues. Germline V lookup: CDR1 KGHDR, CDR2 SFDVKD. The V and J ends lost 3 bases and 1 base respectively, with 13 bases between them. This CDR3 reads CATSDASVIGTDTQYF. Here the CDR3 DNA reads TGTGCCACCAGTGATGCGTCGGTTATTGGCACAGATACGCAGTATTTT.

The gene calls are TRBV11-2 and TRBJ2-1, with D possibly matching TRBD2 (6 bases). The V end lost 5 bases, the J end lost 11 bases, and 10 bases lay between the germline ends. CDR3 length: 11 residues. Germline V gene lookup returns CDR1 SGHAT and CDR2 FQNNGV. This CDR3 reads CASSPGTQQFF. The CDR3 DNA is TGTGCCAGCAGCCCCGGGACTCAGCAGTTCTTC.